This T cell receptor beta chain was captured by sequencing in a study of T cells in women clearing cervical HPV infection. Notes on this clone: The antigen remains undetermined. The read terminates 3 residues ahead of where the CDR3 ends, so the germline J gene completes it.

Study results and limitations: T-cell numbers per sample were unknown and may explain richness differences. Cases carried less TRBV6-7 than controls: around 0.11% versus 0.15%.

TCRdb keeps only in-frame clones here, not all; method: immunoSEQ multiplex PCR. The sample has roughly 28,000 clones; the top ten hold 11%. The germline V and J ends were trimmed by 0 bases and 7 bases, with 7 bases remaining between them. CDR1 and CDR2 (germline): SGHTA, FQGNSA. This CDR3 has 14 amino acids. Dot-blot hybridization genotyped cervical HPV amplified with MY09/MY11 PCR. The clonotype was recovered from a woman aged 18 to 75 with a cervical HPV16 infection that either progressed to CIN3+ or cleared (not recorded which). Sequencing used blood buffy coat. This chain links TRBV7-2 with TRBJ1-6, with D unresolved. CDR3 region: CASSLAGSNSPLHF. The covered CDR3 bases are TGTGCCAGCAGCTTAGCGGGCAGCAATTCACCC.